Listed below are T cell receptor beta chains from one sample, sequenced in a study of CD8+ T cells in alopecia areata. The repertoire was sequenced with immunoSEQ multiplex PCR; TCRdb's copy has only in-frame clones and lacks some. Here the sample spans about 110,000 clones, 50% to 70% being singletons. The sample consisted of NKG2D-low CD8+ T cells sorted from blood. All receptors derive from a human donor with alopecia areata. CDR3s include the opening cysteine and the closing phenylalanine or tryptophan. Each record gives: D gene, V gene, clone size, J gene, CDR3 protein, CDR3 DNA. The D gene is left open where the match is weak. The size field is filled for only some rows; it gives once, few, many or a size class.

NA	TRBV13	NA	TRBJ2-6	CASSSKLGSGANVLTF	TGTGCCAGCAGCTCAAAGTTGGGGTCTGGGGCCAACGTCCTGACTTTC
NA	TRBV10-1	NA	TRBJ1-2	CASSGISGTDYGYTF	TGCGCCAGCAGTGGGATCTCTGGGACCGACTATGGCTACACCTTC
NA	TRBV29-1	NA	TRBJ1-2	CSVEDGITYGYTF	TGCAGCGTTGAAGATGGCATTACTTATGGCTACACCTTC
NA	TRBV4-1	few	TRBJ2-1	CASSQVGDEQFF	TGCGCCAGCAGCCAAGTCGGCGATGAGCAGTTCTTC
TRBD1	TRBV25-1	few	TRBJ2-3	CASRPGTGPTDTQYF	TGTGCCAGCAGACCGGGGACAGGACCCACAGATACGCAGTATTTT
NA	TRBV4-1	NA	TRBJ2-2	CASSQTPDGLRELFF	TGCGCCAGCAGCCAGACCCCGGACGGCCTCCGGGAGCTGTTTTTT
NA	TRBV6-5	NA	TRBJ2-3	CASGASLDTQYF	TGTGCCAGCGGAGCTTCCCTAGATACGCAGTATTTT
NA	TRBV19	NA	TRBJ1-4	CASRNEGSVEEKLFF	TGTGCCAGTAGAAACGAGGGAAGTGTGGAGGAAAAACTGTTTTTT
TRBD2	TRBV11-2	NA	TRBJ2-1	CASSFWTSGGYNEQFF	TGTGCCAGCAGCTTCTGGACTAGCGGTGGATACAATGAGCAGTTCTTC
TRBD2	TRBV28	NA	TRBJ2-1	CASSLGGGNEQFF	TGTGCCAGCAGTCTCGGGGGGGGCAATGAGCAGTTCTTC
NA	TRBV28	NA	TRBJ1-1	CASRGPTDMNTEAFF	TGTGCCAGCAGGGGACCGACGGACATGAACACTGAAGCTTTCTTT
NA	TRBV25-1	NA	TRBJ1-2	CASSGEQGSNYGYTF	TGTGCCAGCAGTGGGGAACAGGGATCTAACTATGGCTACACCTTC
NA	TRBV7-9	NA	TRBJ2-5	CASSPRTAIQETQYF	TGTGCCAGCAGCCCCCGGACAGCCATCCAAGAGACCCAGTACTTC
NA	TRBV6-6	NA	TRBJ2-1	CASSPEESSYNEQFF	TGTGCCAGCAGCCCCGAGGAGAGCTCCTACAATGAGCAGTTCTTC
NA	TRBV13	NA	TRBJ2-4	CASSLGPIQYF	TGTGCCAGCAGCTTAGGCCCCATTCAGTACTTC
TRBD2	TRBV9	NA	TRBJ2-5	CASSTQGTRQETQYF	TGTGCCAGCAGCACCCAAGGGACTAGGCAAGAGACCCAGTACTTC
TRBD1	TRBV6-5	few	TRBJ2-7	CASSYSGTGGYEQYF	TGTGCCAGCAGTTACTCCGGGACAGGGGGCTACGAGCAGTACTTC
NA	TRBV9	NA	TRBJ1-3	CASKGNDRYSGNTIYF	TGTGCCAGCAAGGGGAATGACAGATACTCTGGAAACACCATATATTTT
TRBD2	TRBV7-9	NA	TRBJ2-5	CASSSRASGYQETQYF	TGTGCCAGCAGCTCCCGGGCTAGCGGGTACCAAGAGACCCAGTACTTC
NA	TRBV27	NA	TRBJ1-1	CASSLSIQGTEAFF	TGTGCCAGCAGTTTATCGATCCAGGGCACTGAAGCTTTCTTT
TRBD2	TRBV19	NA	TRBJ2-7	CASSLRWGRVDEQYF	TGTGCCAGTAGTCTTCGTTGGGGGAGGGTAGACGAGCAGTACTTC
NA	TRBV11-2	few	TRBJ2-5	CASSHETQYF	TGTGCCAGCTCCCACGAGACCCAGTACTTC
TRBD2	TRBV12-5	NA	TRBJ2-1	CASGPGTSGNGARDEQFF	TGTGCTAGTGGTCCAGGGACTAGCGGGAACGGGGCTAGAGATGAGCAGTTCTTC
TRBD2	TRBV5-1	NA	TRBJ2-3	CASSIRGDTDTQYF	TGCGCCAGCAGCATTCGGGGGGACACAGATACGCAGTATTTT
TRBD2	TRBV28	NA	TRBJ2-7	CASSFGGTSGPSYEQYF	TGTGCCAGCAGCTTCGGAGGGACTAGCGGGCCGTCCTACGAGCAGTACTTC
TRBD2	TRBV6-5	NA	TRBJ2-7	CASSSGRGGYEQYF	TGTGCCAGCAGTTCCGGGCGGGGGGGTTACGAGCAGTACTTC
NA	TRBV5-1	NA	TRBJ1-1	CASSPDGFGNTEAFF	TGCGCCAGCAGCCCGGACGGCTTTGGGAACACTGAAGCTTTCTTT
NA	TRBV13	NA	TRBJ1-5	CASSLGQSSNQPQHF	TGTGCCAGCAGCTTAGGCCAGTCGAGCAATCAGCCCCAGCATTTT
NA	TRBV4-1	NA	TRBJ2-3	CASSQGTTITDTQYF	TGCGCCAGCAGCCAAGGGACAACCATCACAGATACGCAGTATTTT
NA	TRBV20-1	once	TRBJ2-1	CSALENEQFF	TGCAGTGCCCTTGAGAATGAGCAGTTCTTC
NA	TRBV28	NA	TRBJ1-5	CASSIVSGNQPQHF	TGTGCCAGCAGCATCGTCAGCGGCAATCAGCCCCAGCATTTT
NA	TRBV4-1	NA	TRBJ1-1	CASSQEYSNTEAFF	TGCGCCAGCAGCCAAGAATACTCGAACACTGAAGCTTTCTTT
NA	TRBV5-6	NA	TRBJ2-1	CASSLRSGPYNEQFF	TGTGCCAGCAGCTTGAGGTCAGGACCGTACAATGAGCAGTTCTTC
TRBD1	TRBV13	NA	TRBJ2-5	CASSLGGQVVETQYF	TGTGCCAGCAGCTTAGGGGGACAGGTCGTAGAGACCCAGTACTTC
TRBD2	TRBV27	once	TRBJ2-7	CASSLRLAGPYEQYF	TGTGCCAGCAGTTTACGGCTAGCGGGACCGTACGAGCAGTACTTC
TRBD1	TRBV5-1	NA	TRBJ2-2	CASSAPGQQNTGELFF	TGCGCCAGCAGCGCTCCGGGACAGCAGAACACCGGGGAGCTGTTTTTT
TRBD1	TRBV29-1	NA	TRBJ1-2	CSVDPGQGTGYTF	TGCAGCGTAGATCCGGGACAGGGTACTGGCTACACCTTC
TRBD2	TRBV4-1	NA	TRBJ2-1	CASSQTETSGPYNEQFF	TGCGCCAGCAGCCAGACGGAGACTAGCGGCCCCTACAATGAGCAGTTCTTC
TRBD2	TRBV7-3	NA	TRBJ2-2	CASSLERDKRNGELFF	TGTGCCAGCAGCTTAGAGCGGGATAAGAGAAACGGGGAGCTGTTTTTT
NA	TRBV5-1	NA	TRBJ1-1	CASRPRVDAEAFF	TGCGCCAGCAGGCCAAGGGTGGACGCTGAAGCTTTCTTT
NA	TRBV20-1	NA	TRBJ2-7	CSARAGYEQYF	TGCAGTGCTAGAGCGGGCTACGAGCAGTACTTC
NA	TRBV2	few	TRBJ2-7	CASTLGYEQYF	TGTGCCAGCACCCTCGGGTACGAGCAGTACTTC
NA	TRBV7-9	NA	TRBJ2-2	CASSLGASYTGELFF	TGTGCCAGCAGCTTAGGGGCCAGTTACACCGGGGAGCTGTTTTTT
NA	TRBV19	NA	TRBJ1-5	CASNQFNQPQHF	TGTGCCAGTAATCAGTTCAATCAGCCCCAGCATTTT